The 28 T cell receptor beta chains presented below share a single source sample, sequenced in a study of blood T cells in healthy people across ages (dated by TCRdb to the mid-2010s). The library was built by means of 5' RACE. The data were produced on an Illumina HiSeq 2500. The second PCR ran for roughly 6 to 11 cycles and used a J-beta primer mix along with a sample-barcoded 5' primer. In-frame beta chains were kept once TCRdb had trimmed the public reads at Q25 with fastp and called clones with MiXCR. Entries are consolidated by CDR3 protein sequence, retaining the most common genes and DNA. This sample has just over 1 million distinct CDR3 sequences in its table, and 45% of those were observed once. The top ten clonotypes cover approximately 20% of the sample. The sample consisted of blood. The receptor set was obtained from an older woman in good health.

CDR3 nucleotide sequence: TGCGCCAGCAGCCCGGGACAGGGTACCGTAACTAGTACAGACTATGGCTACACCTTC. Translation: CASSPGQGTVTSTDYGYTF. V is TRBV5-1 and J is TRBJ1-2, with 9 bases identical to TRBD1. The CDR3 extends over 19 amino acids. Germline V gene lookup returns CDR1 SGHRS and CDR2 YFSETQ. Trimming removed 4 bases from V and 3 bases from J; junction bases left unmatched: 19. Complete variable domain (other parts from reference TRBV5-1 and TRBJ1-2): KAGVTQTPRYLIKTRGQQVTLSCSPISGHRSVSWYQQTPGQGLQFLFEYFSETQRNKGNFPGRFSGRQFSNSRSEMNVSTLELGDSALYLCASSPGQGTVTSTDYGYTFGSGTRLTVV.

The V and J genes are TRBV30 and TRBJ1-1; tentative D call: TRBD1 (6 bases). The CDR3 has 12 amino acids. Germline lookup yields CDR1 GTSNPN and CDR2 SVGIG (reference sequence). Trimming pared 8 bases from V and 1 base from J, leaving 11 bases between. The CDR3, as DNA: TGTGCCCTGGACAGACCGAACACTGAAGCTTTCTTT. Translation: CALDRPNTEAFF.

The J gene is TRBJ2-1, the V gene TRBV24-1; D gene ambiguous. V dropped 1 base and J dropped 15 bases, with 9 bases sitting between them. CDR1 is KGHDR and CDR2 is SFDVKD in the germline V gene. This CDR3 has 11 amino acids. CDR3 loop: CATSDFGRPFF. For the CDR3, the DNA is TGTGCCACCAGTGATTTTGGGCGCCCGTTCTTC.

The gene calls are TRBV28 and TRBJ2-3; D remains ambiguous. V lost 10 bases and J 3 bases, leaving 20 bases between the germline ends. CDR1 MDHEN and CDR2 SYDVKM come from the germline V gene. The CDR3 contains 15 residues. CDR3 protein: CANSQGVGRTDTQYF. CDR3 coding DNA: TGTGCCAACAGCCAAGGTGTAGGAAGGACAGATACGCAGTATTTT.

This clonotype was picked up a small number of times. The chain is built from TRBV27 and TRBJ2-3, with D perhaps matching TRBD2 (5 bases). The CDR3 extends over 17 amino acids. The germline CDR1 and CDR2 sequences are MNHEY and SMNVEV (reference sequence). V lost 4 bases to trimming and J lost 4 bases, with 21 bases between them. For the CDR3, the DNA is TGTGCCAGCAGTTATCCCCCGGGTCCAGGAGGCTCAGATACGCAGTATTTT. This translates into CASSYPPGPGGSDTQYF.

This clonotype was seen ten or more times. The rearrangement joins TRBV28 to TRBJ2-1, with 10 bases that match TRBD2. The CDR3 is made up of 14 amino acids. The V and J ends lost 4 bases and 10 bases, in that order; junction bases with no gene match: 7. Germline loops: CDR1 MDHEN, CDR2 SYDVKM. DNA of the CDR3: TGTGCCAGCAGTTCGCTAGCGGGAGCCGGGGAGCAGTTCTTC. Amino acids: CASSSLAGAGEQFF.

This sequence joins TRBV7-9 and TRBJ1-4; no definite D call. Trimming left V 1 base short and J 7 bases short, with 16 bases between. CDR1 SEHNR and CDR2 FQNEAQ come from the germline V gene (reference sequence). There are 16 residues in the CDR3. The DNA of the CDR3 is TGTGCCAGCAGCTTAGACGGCAGAGACCGGTCTGAAAAACTGTTTTTT. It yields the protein CASSLDGRDRSEKLFF.

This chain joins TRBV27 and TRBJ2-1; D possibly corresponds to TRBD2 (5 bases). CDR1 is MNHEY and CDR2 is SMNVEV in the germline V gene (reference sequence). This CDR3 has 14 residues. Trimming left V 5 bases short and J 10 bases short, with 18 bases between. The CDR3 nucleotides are TGTGCCAGCAGTAAAACTAGATTAGGCAGGGAGCAGTTCTTC. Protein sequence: CASSKTRLGREQFF.

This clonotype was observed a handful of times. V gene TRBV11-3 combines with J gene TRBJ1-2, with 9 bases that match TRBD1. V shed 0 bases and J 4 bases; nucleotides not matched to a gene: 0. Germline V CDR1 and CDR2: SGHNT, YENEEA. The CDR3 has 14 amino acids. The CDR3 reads CASSLEQGAYGYTF. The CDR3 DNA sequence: TGTGCCAGCAGCTTAGAACAGGGGGCCTATGGCTACACCTTC.

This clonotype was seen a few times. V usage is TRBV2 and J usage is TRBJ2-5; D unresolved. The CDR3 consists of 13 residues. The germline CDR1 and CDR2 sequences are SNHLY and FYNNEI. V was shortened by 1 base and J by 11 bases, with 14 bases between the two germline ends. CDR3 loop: CASSEVRNNEQYF. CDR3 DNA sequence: TGTGCCAGCAGTGAAGTGCGGAACAATGAGCAGTACTTC.

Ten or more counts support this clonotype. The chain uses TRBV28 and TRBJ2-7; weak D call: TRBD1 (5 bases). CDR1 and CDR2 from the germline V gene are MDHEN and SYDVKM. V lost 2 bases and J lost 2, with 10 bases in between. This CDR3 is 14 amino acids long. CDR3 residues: CASSLGAETYEQYF. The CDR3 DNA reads TGTGCCAGCAGTTTAGGGGCCGAAACCTACGAGCAGTACTTC.

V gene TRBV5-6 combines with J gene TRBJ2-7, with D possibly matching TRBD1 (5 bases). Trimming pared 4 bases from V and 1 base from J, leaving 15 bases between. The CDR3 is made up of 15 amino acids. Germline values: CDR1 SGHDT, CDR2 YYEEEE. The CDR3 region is CASSLGPDTSYEQYF. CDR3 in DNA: TGTGCCAGCAGCCTCGGTCCGGACACTTCCTACGAGCAGTACTTC.

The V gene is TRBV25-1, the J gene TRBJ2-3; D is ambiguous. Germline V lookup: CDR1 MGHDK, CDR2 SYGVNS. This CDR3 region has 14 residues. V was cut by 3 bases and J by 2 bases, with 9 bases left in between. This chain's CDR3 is CASSDRLVTDTQYF. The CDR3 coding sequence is TGTGCCAGCAGTGACCGACTGGTCACAGATACGCAGTATTTT.

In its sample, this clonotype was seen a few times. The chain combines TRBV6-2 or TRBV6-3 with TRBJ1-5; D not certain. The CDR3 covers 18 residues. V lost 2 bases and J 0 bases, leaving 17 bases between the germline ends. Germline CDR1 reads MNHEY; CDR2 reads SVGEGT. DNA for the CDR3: TGTGCCAGCAGTTACACAGCAGGCGCCGGTTATAGCAATCAGCCCCAGCATTTT. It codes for CASSYTAGAGYSNQPQHF.

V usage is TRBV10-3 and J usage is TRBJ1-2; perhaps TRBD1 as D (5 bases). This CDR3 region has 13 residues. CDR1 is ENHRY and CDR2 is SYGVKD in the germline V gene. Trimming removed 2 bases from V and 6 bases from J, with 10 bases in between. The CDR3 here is CAISEGEGNGYTF. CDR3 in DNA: TGTGCCATCAGTGAGGGGGAGGGGAATGGCTACACCTTC.

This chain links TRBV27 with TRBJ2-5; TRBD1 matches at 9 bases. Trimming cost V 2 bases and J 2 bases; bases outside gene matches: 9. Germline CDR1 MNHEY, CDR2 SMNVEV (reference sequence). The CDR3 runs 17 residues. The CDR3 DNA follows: TGTGCCAGCAGTTTACGGGCCCGCGGGACAGGGCAAGAGACCCAGTACTTC. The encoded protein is CASSLRARGTGQETQYF.

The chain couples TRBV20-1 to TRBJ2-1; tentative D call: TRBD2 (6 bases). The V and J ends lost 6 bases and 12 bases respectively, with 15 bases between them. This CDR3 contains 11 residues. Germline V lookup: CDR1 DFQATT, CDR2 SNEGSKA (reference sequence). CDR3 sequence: CSAVWGERQFF. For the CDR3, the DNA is TGCAGTGCGGTTTGGGGGGAGCGGCAGTTCTTC.

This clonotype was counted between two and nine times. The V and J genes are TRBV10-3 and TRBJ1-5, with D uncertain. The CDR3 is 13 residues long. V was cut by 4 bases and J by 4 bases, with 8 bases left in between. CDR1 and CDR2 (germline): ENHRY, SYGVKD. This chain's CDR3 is CAISADMNQPQHF. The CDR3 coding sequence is TGTGCCATCAGTGCTGACATGAATCAGCCCCAGCATTTT.

Here the CDR3 DNA reads TGCGCCAGCAGCTTGGCTAGCGTGAACACAGATACGCAGTATTTT. Amino acid sequence: CASSLASVNTDTQYF. The V gene is TRBV5-1, the J gene TRBJ2-3, with TRBD2 as a possible D gene (6 bases). V was trimmed by 0 bases and J by 2 bases, leaving 10 bases between them. The CDR3 consists of 15 residues. In germline, CDR1 is SGHRS, CDR2 YFSETQ.

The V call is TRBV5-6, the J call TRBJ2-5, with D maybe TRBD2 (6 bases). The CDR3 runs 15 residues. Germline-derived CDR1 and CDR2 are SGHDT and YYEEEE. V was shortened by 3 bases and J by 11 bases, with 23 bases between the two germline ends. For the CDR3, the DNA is TGTGCCAGCAGCTCGGCTTGGGGGGAGATCAATGAGCAGTACTTC. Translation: CASSSAWGEINEQYF.

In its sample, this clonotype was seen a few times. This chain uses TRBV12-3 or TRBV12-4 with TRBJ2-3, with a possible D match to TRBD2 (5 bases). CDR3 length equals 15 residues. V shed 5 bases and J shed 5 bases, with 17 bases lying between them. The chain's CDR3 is CASSRRGPPQDTQYF. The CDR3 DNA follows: TGTGCCAGCAGTCGCCGCGGGCCCCCACAAGATACGCAGTATTTT.

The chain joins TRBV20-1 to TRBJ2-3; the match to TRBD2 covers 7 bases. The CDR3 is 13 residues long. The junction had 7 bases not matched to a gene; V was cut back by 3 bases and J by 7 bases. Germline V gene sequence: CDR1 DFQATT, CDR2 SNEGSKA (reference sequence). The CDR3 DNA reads TGCAGTGCTAGGCGGGAGCTGGGAAATACGCAGTATTTT. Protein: CSARRELGNTQYF.

CDR3 sequence: CASSFSMSEQFF. The CDR3 DNA reads TGTGCCAGCAGCTTCTCCATGAGTGAGCAGTTCTTC. The V gene is TRBV5-6, the J gene TRBJ2-1; D not certain. V shed 2 bases and J shed 9 bases, with 9 bases lying between them. In germline, CDR1 is SGHDT, CDR2 YYEEEE. CDR3 length: 12 amino acids.

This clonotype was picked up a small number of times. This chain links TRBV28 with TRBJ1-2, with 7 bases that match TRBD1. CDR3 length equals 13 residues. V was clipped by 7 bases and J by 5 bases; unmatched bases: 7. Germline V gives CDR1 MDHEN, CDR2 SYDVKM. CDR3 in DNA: TGTGCCAGCACCCCCGGACAGGCTTATGGCTACACCTTC. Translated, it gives CASTPGQAYGYTF.

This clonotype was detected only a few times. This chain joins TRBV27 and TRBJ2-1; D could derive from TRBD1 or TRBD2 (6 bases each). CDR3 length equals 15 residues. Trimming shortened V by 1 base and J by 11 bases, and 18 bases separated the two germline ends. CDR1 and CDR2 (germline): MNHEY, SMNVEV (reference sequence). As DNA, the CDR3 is TGTGCCAGCAGTTTATGGGGGGCCCTGACTAACCAGCAGTTCTTC. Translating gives CASSLWGALTNQQFF.

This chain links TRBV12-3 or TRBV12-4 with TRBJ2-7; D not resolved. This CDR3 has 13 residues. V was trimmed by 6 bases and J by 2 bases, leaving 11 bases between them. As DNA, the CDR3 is TGTGCCAGCAGCACCTCGACACCCTACGAGCAGTACTTC. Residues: CASSTSTPYEQYF.

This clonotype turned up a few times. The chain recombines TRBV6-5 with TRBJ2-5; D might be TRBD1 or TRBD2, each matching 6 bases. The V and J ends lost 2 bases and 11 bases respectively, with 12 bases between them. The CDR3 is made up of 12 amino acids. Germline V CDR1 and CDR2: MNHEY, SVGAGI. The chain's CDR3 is CASSYGGREQYF. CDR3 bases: TGTGCCAGCAGTTACGGGGGCCGGGAGCAGTACTTC.

The CDR3 spells CASRRVGSETQYF. For the CDR3, the DNA is TGTGCCAGCCGGAGAGTGGGCAGCGAGACCCAGTACTTC. The gene calls are TRBV11-2 and TRBJ2-5; D call uncertain. This CDR3 is built from 13 residues. Trimming left V 8 bases short and J 5 bases short, with 15 bases between. Germline CDR1 reads SGHAT; CDR2 reads FQNNGV.